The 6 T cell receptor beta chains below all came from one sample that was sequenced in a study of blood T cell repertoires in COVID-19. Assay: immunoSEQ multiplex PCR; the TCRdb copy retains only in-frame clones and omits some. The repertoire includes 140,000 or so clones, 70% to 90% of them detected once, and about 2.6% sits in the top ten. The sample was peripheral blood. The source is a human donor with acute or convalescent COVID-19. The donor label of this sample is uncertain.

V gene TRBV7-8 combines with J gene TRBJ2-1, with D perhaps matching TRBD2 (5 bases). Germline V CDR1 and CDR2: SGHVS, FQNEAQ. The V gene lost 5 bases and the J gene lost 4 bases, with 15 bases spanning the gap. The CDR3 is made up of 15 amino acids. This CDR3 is CASSRESGPYNEQFF. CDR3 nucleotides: TGTGCCAGCAGCCGAGAGAGCGGACCATACAATGAGCAGTTCTTC. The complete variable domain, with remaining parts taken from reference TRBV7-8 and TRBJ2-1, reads GAGVSQSPRYKVAKRGQDVALRCDPISGHVSLFWYQQALGQGPEFLTYFQNEAQLDKSGLPSDRFFAERPEGSVSTLKIQRTQQEDSAVYLCASSRESGPYNEQFFGPGTRLTVL.

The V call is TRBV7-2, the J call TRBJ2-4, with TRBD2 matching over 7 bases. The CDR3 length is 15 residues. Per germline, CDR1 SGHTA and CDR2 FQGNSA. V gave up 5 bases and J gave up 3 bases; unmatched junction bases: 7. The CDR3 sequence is CASSLGRGIKNIQYF. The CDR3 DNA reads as TGTGCCAGCAGCCTAGGGCGGGGGATCAAAAACATTCAGTACTTC.

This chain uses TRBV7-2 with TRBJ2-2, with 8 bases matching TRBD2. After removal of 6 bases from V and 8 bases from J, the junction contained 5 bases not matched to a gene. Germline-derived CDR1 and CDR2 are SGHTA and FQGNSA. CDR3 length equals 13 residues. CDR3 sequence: CASRGLAAGELFF. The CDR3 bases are TGTGCCAGCAGAGGACTAGCAGCGGGGGAGCTGTTTTTT.

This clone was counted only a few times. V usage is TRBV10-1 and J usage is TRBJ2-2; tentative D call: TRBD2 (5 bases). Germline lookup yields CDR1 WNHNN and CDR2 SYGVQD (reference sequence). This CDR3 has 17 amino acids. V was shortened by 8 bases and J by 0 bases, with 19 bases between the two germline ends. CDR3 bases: TGCGCCAGCTGGGGTCGTGCGGGTGCATCGAACACCGGGGAGCTGTTTTTT. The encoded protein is CASWGRAGASNTGELFF.

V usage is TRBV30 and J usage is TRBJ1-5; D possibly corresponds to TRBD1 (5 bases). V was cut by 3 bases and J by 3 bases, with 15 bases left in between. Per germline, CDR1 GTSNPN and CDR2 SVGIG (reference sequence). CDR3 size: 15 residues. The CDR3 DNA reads TGTGCCTGGAGGATCCAGGGAGGGGACAATCAGCCCCAGCATTTT. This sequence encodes CAWRIQGGDNQPQHF.

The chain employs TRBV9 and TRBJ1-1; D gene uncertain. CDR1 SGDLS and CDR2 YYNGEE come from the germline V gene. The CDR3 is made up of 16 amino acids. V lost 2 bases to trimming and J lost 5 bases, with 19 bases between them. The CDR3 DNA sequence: TGTGCCAGCAGCGTCGACGAGGGCCGCGGGAATACTGAAGCTTTCTTT. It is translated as CASSVDEGRGNTEAFF.